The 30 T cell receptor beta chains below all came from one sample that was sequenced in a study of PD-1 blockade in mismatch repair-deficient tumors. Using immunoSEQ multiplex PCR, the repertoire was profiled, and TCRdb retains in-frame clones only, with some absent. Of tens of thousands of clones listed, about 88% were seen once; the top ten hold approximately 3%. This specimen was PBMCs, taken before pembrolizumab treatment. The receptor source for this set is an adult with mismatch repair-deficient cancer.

This CDR3 is CASSPRDRVDLGNTIYF. The CDR3 DNA follows: TGTGCCAGCAGCCCTCGGGACAGGGTTGATCTCGGAAACACCATATATTTT. The V call is TRBV9, the J call TRBJ1-3, with 9 bases fitting TRBD1. Losses at the gene ends were 4 bases for V and 4 bases for J; bases not matched to a gene: 12. The CDR3 contains 17 residues. Germline V gives CDR1 SGDLS, CDR2 YYNGEE.

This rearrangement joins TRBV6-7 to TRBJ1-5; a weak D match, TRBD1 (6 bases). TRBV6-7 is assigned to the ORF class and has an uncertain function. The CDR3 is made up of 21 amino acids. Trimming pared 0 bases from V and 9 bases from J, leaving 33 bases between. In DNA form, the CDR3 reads TGTGCCAGCAGTTACTCGGGGGAGGGCGTACAGTGCGGGGACACTATGGGGCCCCAGCATTTT. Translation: CASSYSGEGVQCGDTMGPQHF.

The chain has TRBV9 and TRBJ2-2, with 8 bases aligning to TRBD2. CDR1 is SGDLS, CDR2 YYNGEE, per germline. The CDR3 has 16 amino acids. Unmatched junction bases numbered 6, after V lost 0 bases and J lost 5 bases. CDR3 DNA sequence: TGTGCCAGCAGCGTAGAGGTTAGCGGGGAAACCGGGGAGCTGTTTTTT. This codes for CASSVEVSGETGELFF.

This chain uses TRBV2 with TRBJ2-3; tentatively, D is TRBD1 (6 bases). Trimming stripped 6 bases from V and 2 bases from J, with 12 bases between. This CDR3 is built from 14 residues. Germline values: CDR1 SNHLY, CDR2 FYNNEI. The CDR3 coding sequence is TGTGCCAGCAGGACGGACAGAACCACAGATACGCAGTATTTT. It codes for CASRTDRTTDTQYF.

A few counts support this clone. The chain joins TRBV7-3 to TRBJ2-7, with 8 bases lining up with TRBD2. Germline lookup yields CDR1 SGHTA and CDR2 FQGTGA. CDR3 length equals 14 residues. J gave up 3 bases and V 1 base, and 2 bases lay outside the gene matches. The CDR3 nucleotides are TGTGCCAGCAGCTTAAAAGCGGGAGACTACGAGCAGTACTTC. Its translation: CASSLKAGDYEQYF.

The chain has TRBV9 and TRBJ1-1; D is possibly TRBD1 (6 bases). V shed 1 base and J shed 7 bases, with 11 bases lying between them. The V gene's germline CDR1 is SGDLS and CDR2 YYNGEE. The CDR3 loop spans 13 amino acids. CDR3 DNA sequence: TGTGCCAGCAGCGTAACCGGACAGAGTGAAGCTTTCTTT. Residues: CASSVTGQSEAFF.

CDR3 nucleotide sequence: TGTGCCAGCAGCTTGCCTTCCAGGGGGTCTAACTATGGCTACACCTTC. Encoded protein: CASSLPSRGSNYGYTF. This chain uses TRBV7-2 with TRBJ1-2; 7 nucleotides line up with TRBD1. Trimming removed 3 bases from V and 0 bases from J; junction bases left unmatched: 7. Germline V gene sequence: CDR1 SGHTA, CDR2 FQGNSA. CDR3 length: 16 residues.

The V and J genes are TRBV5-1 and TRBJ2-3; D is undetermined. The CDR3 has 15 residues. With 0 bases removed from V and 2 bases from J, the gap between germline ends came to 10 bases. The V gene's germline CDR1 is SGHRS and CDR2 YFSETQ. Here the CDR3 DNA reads TGCGCCAGCAGCTTGGGGCTCATAGCCACAGATACGCAGTATTTT. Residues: CASSLGLIATDTQYF.

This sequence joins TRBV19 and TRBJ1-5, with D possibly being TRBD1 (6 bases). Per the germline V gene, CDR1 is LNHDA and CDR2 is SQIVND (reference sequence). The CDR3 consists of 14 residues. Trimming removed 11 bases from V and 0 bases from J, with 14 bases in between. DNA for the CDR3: TGTGCCTCATGGGACATTGATAGCAATCAGCCCCAGCATTTT. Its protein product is CASWDIDSNQPQHF.

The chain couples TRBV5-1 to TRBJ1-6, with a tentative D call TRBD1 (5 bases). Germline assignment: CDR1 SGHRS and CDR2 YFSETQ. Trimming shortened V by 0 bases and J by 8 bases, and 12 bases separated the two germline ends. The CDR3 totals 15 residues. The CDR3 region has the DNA TGCGCCAGCAGCTTGGTCGGGACTCGGGATTCACCCCTCCACTTT. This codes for CASSLVGTRDSPLHF.

As DNA, the CDR3 is TGTGCCAGCAGATTTGCTTGGAGCGCAGATACGCAGTATTTT. Translating gives CASRFAWSADTQYF. V usage is TRBV6-5 and J usage is TRBJ2-3; D is ambiguous. The V gene's germline CDR1 is MNHEY and CDR2 SVGAGI. CDR3 size: 14 residues. The V end was cut by 6 bases, the J end by 4 bases, with 14 bases between.

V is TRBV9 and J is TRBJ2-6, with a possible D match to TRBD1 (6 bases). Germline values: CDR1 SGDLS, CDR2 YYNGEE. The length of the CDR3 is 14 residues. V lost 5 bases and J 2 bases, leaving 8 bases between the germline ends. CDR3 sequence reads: CASSEGAGANVLTF. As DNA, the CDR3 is TGTGCCAGCAGTGAGGGGGCTGGGGCCAACGTCCTGACTTTC.

CDR3 sequence: CASGLAGVEDTQYF. DNA for the CDR3: TGCGCCAGCGGGCTAGCGGGAGTGGAAGATACGCAGTATTTT. The chain links TRBV5-1 to TRBJ2-3; 10 bases align to TRBD2. Germline V lookup: CDR1 SGHRS, CDR2 YFSETQ. Germline trimming cut 7 bases from V and 5 bases from J; bases unmatched to any gene: 7. The length of the CDR3 is 14 residues.

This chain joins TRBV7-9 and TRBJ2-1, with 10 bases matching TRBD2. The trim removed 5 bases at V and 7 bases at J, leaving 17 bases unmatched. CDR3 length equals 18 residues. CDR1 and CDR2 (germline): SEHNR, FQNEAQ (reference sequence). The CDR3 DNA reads TGTGCCAGCAGCCTGAGCGGGAGGGCTTTGAAGGGTGGTAATGAGCAGTTCTTC. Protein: CASSLSGRALKGGNEQFF.

The CDR3 DNA follows: TGCGCCAGCAGCTTGGACCCTGGGGGCAACATTCAGTACTTC. Encoded protein: CASSLDPGGNIQYF. The chain employs TRBV5-1 and TRBJ2-4, with D perhaps matching TRBD1 (6 bases). V lost 0 bases and J lost 7, with 11 bases in between. Germline V CDR1 and CDR2: SGHRS, YFSETQ. This CDR3 is built from 14 residues.

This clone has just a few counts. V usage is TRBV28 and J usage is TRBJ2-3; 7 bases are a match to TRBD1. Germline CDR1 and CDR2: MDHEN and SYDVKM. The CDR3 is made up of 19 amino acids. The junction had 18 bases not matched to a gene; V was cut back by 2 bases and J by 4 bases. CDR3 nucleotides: TGTGCCAGCAGTTTAGGAGAGGTGAGGGGGCGCATCGACCCAGATACGCAGTATTTT. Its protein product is CASSLGEVRGRIDPDTQYF.

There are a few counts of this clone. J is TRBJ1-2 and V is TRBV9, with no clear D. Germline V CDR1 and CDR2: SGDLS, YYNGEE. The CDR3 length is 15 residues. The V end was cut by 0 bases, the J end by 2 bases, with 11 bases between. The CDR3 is CASSVGGGSNYGYTF. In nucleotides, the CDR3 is TGTGCCAGCAGCGTAGGCGGAGGGTCAAACTATGGCTACACCTTC. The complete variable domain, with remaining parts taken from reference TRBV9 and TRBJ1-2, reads DSGVTQTPKHLITATGQRVTLRCSPRSGDLSVYWYQQSLDQGLQFLIQYYNGEERAKGNILERFSAQQFPDLHSELNLSSLELGDSALYFCASSVGGGSNYGYTFGSGTRLTVV.

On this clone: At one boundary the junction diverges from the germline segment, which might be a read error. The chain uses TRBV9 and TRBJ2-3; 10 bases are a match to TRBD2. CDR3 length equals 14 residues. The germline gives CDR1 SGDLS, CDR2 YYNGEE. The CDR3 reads CASSVDSGRDTQYF. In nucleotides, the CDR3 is TGTGCCAGCAGTGTAGATAGCGGGAGGGATACGCAGTATTTT.

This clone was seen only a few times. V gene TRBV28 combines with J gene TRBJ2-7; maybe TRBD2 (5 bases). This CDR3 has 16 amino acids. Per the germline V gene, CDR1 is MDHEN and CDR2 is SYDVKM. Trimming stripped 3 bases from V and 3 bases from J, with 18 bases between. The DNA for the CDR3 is TGTGCCAGCAGTTTTGGGTCGGGTGAGGGTATCTACGAGCAGTACTTC. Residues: CASSFGSGEGIYEQYF.

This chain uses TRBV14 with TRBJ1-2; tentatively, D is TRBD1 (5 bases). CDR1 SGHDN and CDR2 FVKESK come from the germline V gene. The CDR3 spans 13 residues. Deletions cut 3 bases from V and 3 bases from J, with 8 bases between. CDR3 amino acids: CASSQGLDYGYTF. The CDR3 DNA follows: TGTGCCAGCAGCCAGGGACTCGACTATGGCTACACCTTC.

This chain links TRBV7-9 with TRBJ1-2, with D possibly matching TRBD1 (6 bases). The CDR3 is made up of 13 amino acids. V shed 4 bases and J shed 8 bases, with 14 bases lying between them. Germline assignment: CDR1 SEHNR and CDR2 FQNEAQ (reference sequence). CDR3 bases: TGTGCCAGCAGCTCACAGGGCGGGAGCGGCTACACCTTC. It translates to CASSSQGGSGYTF.

The CDR3 protein is CASSLGAGGAYEQYF. CDR3 coding DNA: TGTGCCAGCAGCTTAGGGGCGGGGGGGGCCTACGAGCAGTACTTC. The chain recombines TRBV7-2 with TRBJ2-7; TRBD2 agrees at 9 bases. Per germline, CDR1 SGHTA and CDR2 FQGNSA. CDR3 size: 15 residues. With V trimmed by 1 base and J by 2 bases, 3 bases remained unmatched.

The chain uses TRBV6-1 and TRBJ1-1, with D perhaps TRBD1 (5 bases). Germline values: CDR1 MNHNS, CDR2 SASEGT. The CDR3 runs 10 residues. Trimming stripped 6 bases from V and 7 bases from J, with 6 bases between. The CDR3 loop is CASRTDEAFF. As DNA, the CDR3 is TGTGCCAGCAGGACAGATGAAGCTTTCTTT.

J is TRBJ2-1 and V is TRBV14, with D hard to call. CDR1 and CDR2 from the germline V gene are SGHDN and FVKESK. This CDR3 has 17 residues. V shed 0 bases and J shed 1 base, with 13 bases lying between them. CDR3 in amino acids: CASSQDLGAFSYNEQFF. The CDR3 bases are TGTGCCAGCAGCCAAGATCTAGGAGCGTTTTCCTACAATGAGCAGTTCTTC. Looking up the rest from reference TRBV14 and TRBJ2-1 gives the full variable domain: EAGVTQFPSHSVIEKGQTVTLRCDPISGHDNLYWYRRVMGKEIKFLLHFVKESKQDESGMPNNRFLAERTGGTYSTLKVQPAELEDSGVYFCASSQDLGAFSYNEQFFGPGTRLTVL.

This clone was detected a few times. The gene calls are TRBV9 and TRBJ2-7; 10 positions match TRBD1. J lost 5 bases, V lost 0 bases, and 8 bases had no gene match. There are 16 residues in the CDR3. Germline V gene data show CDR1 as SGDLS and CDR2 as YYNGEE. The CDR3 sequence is CASSVGGTGVGNEQYF. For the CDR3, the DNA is TGTGCCAGCAGCGTAGGTGGGACAGGGGTTGGCAACGAGCAGTACTTC.

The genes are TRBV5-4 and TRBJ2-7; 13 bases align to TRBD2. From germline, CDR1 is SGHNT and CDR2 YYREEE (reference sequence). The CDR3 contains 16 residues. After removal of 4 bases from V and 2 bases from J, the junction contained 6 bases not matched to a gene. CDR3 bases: TGTGCCAGCAGCCAGACTAGCGGGAGGCCTACCTACGAGCAGTACTTC. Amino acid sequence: CASSQTSGRPTYEQYF.

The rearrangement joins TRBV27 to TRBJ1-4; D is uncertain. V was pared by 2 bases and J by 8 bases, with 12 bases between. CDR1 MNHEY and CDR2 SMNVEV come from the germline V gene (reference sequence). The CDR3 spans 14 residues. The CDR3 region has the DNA TGTGCCAGCAGTTTACTTCCGGGGATGGAAAAACTGTTTTTT. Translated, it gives CASSLLPGMEKLFF.

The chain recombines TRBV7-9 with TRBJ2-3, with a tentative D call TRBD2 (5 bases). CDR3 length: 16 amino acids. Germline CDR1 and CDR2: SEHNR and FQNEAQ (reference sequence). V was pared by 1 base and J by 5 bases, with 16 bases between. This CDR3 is CASSLVVAIKGDTQYF. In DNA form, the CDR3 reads TGTGCCAGCAGCTTAGTGGTAGCGATCAAGGGAGATACGCAGTATTTT.

In DNA, the CDR3 is TGCGCCAGCAGCTTTCTAGCGGGGTCAAACAATGAGCAGTTCTTC. Its protein is CASSFLAGSNNEQFF. This rearrangement joins TRBV5-1 to TRBJ2-1, with 9 bases identical to TRBD2. The CDR3 totals 15 residues. V was clipped by 2 bases and J by 5 bases; unmatched bases: 5. The germline gives CDR1 SGHRS, CDR2 YFSETQ.

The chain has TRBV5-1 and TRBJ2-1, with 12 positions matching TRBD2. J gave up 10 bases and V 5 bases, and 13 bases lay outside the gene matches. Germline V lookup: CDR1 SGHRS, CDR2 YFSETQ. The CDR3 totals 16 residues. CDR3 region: CASRIGLAGGPEEQFF. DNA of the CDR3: TGCGCCAGCAGAATTGGTCTAGCGGGAGGGCCTGAGGAGCAGTTCTTC.